The rows below give T cell receptor beta chains drawn from one sample of a study of cytomegalovirus exposure and HLA in healthy donors. Clones were read by immunoSEQ multiplex PCR, and TCRdb kept only the in-frame ones, dropping some. The table lists fewer than 250,000 clones, around 80% of them singletons. The sample consisted of PBMCs. All receptors come from a woman in her 30s in good health and CMV-seropositive. The CDR3 runs from the conserved cysteine through the conserved F or W. The D gene is left open where the match is weak. Clone size is not always given. Where it is, it says once, few, many or a class for expanded clones.

clone_size	v_call	d_call	j_call	cdr3_nt	cdr3_aa
NA	TRBV10-3	TRBD2	TRBJ2-3	TGTGCCATCTTAAACGGACTAGCGGACTCAGATACGCAGTATTTT	CAILNGLADSDTQYF
NA	TRBV29-1	NA	TRBJ2-1	TGCAGCGCCTCCCCCGGTGGGAGGCACAATGAGCAGTTCTTC	CSASPGGRHNEQFF
NA	TRBV28	NA	TRBJ2-7	TGTGCCAGCGCTACAGACTACGAGCAGTACTTC	CASATDYEQYF
NA	TRBV7-9	NA	TRBJ2-7	TGTGCCAGCGGTCCCCCCGGGCCCTACGAGCAGTACTTC	CASGPPGPYEQYF
once	TRBV6-5	TRBD1	TRBJ1-1	TGTGCCAACAACCGGGACAGGGAGACTGAAGCTTTCTTT	CANNRDRETEAFF
NA	TRBV9	NA	TRBJ2-1	TGTGCCAGCAGCGTAGTTGTCGGAGGAGAGGGTGAGCAGTTCTTC	CASSVVVGGEGEQFF
NA	TRBV6-1	TRBD1	TRBJ1-2	TGTGCCAGCAGTGAGGACAGGGGGCGCGCCCGTGACTATGGCTACACCTTC	CASSEDRGRARDYGYTF
NA	TRBV18	NA	TRBJ2-7	TGTGCCAGCTCACCACAGGCGGGCCACGAGCAGTACTTC	CASSPQAGHEQYF
NA	TRBV11-1	NA	TRBJ2-2	TGTGCCAGCAGCGCGCAGGAAAACACCGGGGAGCTGTTTTTT	CASSAQENTGELFF
NA	TRBV29-1	TRBD1	TRBJ1-2	TGCAGCGCGATGAGGGACAGCGGGCAGGGCTACACCTTC	CSAMRDSGQGYTF
NA	TRBV7-3	NA	TRBJ2-3	TGTGCCAGCAGCTTCCCCAATTCCGGCCCAGATACGCAGTATTTT	CASSFPNSGPDTQYF
NA	TRBV6-5	NA	TRBJ2-3	TGTGCCAGCAGGGAACAGGGCACAGATACGCAGTATTTT	CASREQGTDTQYF
once	TRBV28	TRBD1	TRBJ1-1	TGTGCCAGCACCGAGACAGGGACGAACACTGAAGCTTTCTTT	CASTETGTNTEAFF
NA	TRBV9	NA	TRBJ2-7	TGTGCCAGCAGCGTAGGAGTTGGGGGGTCAGGGTCCTACGAGCAGTACTTC	CASSVGVGGSGSYEQYF
once	TRBV2	NA	TRBJ1-2	TGTGCCAGCAGTATTCGGAGTCCTAACTATGGCTACACCTTC	CASSIRSPNYGYTF
NA	TRBV11-2	TRBD2	TRBJ2-1	TGTGCCAGCAGCTTAGACGGCGGGAGGAGGTTCGATGAGCAGTTCTTC	CASSLDGGRRFDEQFF
NA	TRBV9	NA	TRBJ1-1	TGTGCCAGCAGCGTGGGTGGTGAAATGAACACTGAAGCTTTCTTT	CASSVGGEMNTEAFF
NA	TRBV4-3	TRBD2	TRBJ2-7	TGCGCCAGCAGCCGGCAGCGGGAAACCTCCTACGAGCAGTACTTC	CASSRQRETSYEQYF
NA	TRBV18	NA	TRBJ1-5	TGTGCCAGCTCTCTCTGGGTATCGGGCAATCAGCCCCAGCATTTT	CASSLWVSGNQPQHF
few	TRBV14	NA	TRBJ2-2	TGTGCCAGCAGCCAAGGGGGGCGGTACACCGGGGAGCTGTTTTTT	CASSQGGRYTGELFF
NA	TRBV29-1	TRBD2	TRBJ2-7	TGCAGCGTTGTCGAGCGGCGGGAGGGCCGCCTCGAGCAGTACTTC	CSVVERREGRLEQYF
NA	TRBV25-1	TRBD1	TRBJ1-1	TGTGCCAGCAGTGATTGGGCAGGGGGCAGGAACACTGAAGCTTTCTTT	CASSDWAGGRNTEAFF
NA	TRBV27	NA	TRBJ2-5	TGTGCCAGCAGTTCGGACCGGGACCCCCTTTTTGGAGAGACCCAGTACTTC	CASSSDRDPLFGETQYF
NA	TRBV27	NA	TRBJ2-5	TGTGCCAGCAGTTACGGTGTAACCCAGTACTTC	CASSYGVTQYF
NA	TRBV5-1	TRBD1	TRBJ2-3	TGCGCCAGCAGCCGAGGACAGGGCGCAGATACGCAGTATTTT	CASSRGQGADTQYF
NA	TRBV28	NA	TRBJ2-7	TGTGCCAGCACCAAACAGACCCTCTCCGAGCAGTACTTC	CASTKQTLSEQYF
NA	TRBV27	NA	TRBJ1-1	TGTGCCAGCAGTTCCGCGGGGGGCCGGGCAAACACTGAAGCTTTCTTT	CASSSAGGRANTEAFF
NA	TRBV7-9	NA	TRBJ1-1	TGTGCCAGCAGTTCCCCAACCAAAGCCACTGAAGCTTTCTTT	CASSSPTKATEAFF
NA	TRBV4-1	TRBD1	TRBJ2-1	TGCGCCAGCAGCCATGGGACAGGCTCCTACAATGAGCAGTTCTTC	CASSHGTGSYNEQFF
NA	TRBV11-1	TRBD2	TRBJ2-1	TGTGCCAGCAGCTTGAGGACTAGCGGGAGCCGTGAGCAGTTCTTC	CASSLRTSGSREQFF
NA	TRBV30	NA	TRBJ1-1	TGTGCCTGGATTTTCCAGGGGAACACTGAAGCTTTCTTT	CAWIFQGNTEAFF
NA	TRBV7-9	NA	TRBJ1-1	TGTGCCAGCAGCCCCACAGGGACGAACACTGAAGCTTTCTTT	CASSPTGTNTEAFF
NA	TRBV11-2	NA	TRBJ2-6	TGTGCCAGCAGTTTGGACATGTCTGGGGCCAACGTCCTGACTTTC	CASSLDMSGANVLTF
NA	TRBV30	NA	TRBJ1-1	TGTGCTTGGAACCGGGGCGCGATTGAAGCTTTCTTT	CAWNRGAIEAFF
NA	TRBV27	NA	TRBJ1-1	TGTGCCGCTAGTCGTTGGATGAACACTGAAGCTTTCTTT	CAASRWMNTEAFF
NA	TRBV29-1	TRBD2	TRBJ2-1	TGCAGCGTTGGAATACGAGGGACTAGCGGGAGCCCTAATGAGCAGTTCTTC	CSVGIRGTSGSPNEQFF
NA	TRBV7-2	NA	TRBJ2-2	TGTGCCAGCAGCTTCGTAGCAGGGGACGCCGGGGAGCTGTTTTTT	CASSFVAGDAGELFF
once	TRBV7-3	NA	TRBJ2-5	TGTGCCAGCAGCTTGTATTTGGAAGAGACCCAGTACTTC	CASSLYLEETQYF